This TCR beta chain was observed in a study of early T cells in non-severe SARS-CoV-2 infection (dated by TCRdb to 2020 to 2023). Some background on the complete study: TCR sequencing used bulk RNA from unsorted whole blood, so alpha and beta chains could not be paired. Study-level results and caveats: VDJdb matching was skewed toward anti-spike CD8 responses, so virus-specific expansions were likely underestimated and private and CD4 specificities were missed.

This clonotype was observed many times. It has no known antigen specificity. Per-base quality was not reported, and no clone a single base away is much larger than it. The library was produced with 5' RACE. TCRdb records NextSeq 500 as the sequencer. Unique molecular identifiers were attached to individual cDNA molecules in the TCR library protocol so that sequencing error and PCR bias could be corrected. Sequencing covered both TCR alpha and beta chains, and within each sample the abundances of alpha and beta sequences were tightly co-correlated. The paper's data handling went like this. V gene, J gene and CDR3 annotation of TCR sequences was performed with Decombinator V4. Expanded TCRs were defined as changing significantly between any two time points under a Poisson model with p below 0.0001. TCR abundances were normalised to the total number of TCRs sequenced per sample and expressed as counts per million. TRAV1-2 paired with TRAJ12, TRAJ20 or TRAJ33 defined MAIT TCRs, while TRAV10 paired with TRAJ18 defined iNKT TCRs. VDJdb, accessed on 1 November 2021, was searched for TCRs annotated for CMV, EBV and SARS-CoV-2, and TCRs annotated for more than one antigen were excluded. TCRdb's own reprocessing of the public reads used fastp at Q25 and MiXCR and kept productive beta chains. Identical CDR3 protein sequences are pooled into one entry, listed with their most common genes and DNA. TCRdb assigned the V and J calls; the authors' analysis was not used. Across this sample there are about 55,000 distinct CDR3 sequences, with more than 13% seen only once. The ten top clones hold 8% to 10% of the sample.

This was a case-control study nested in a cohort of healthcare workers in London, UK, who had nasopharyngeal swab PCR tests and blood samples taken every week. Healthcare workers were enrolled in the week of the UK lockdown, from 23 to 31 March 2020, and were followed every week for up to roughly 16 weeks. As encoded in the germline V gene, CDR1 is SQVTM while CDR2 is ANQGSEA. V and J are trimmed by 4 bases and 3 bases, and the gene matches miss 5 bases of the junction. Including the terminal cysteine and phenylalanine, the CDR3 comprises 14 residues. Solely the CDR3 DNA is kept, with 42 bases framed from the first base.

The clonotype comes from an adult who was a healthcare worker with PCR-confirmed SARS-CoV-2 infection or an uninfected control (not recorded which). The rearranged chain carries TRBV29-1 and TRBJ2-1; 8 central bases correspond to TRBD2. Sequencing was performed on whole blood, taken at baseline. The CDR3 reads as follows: CSVGSSGHYNEQFF. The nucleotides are TGCAGCGTTGGGTCTAGCGGGCACTACAATGAGCAGTTCTTC.